This TCR beta chain was profiled in a study of molecular identifiers for immune sequencing clone quantification. V gave up 8 bases and J gave up 8 bases; unmatched junction bases: 18. This CDR3 comprises 16 residues. From germline, CDR1 is SGHTA and CDR2 FQGNSA. Study results and caveats: Detectable among over 900,000 naive cells, according to reports, was Jurkat TCR RNA spiked in from one cell. Barcode collisions between identical TCR molecules could shrink estimates of highly expanded clone sizes.

Many counts were recorded for this clonotype. The antigen is unknown. TCRdb reanalysed the PCR reads using MiXCR and keeps one entry per CDR3 protein. The sample records about 510,000 distinct CDR3 sequences, 20% to 25% being singletons. Sorting captured naive CD8 T cells as CD8+CD4-CCR7+CD45RA+. The rearrangement joins TRBV7-2 to TRBJ1-2, with 9 bases lining up with TRBD1. Source material: naive CD8+ T cells from blood, with Jurkat cell RNA spiked in. The subset is: FACS-sorted CD8+CD4-CCR7+CD45RA+ naive T cells. The origin of this receptor is a human donor in good health. Some libraries in this study had Jurkat cell RNA spiked in. The CDR3 sequence is CASSLGVWDRVFGYTF. CDR3 bases: TGTGCCAGCTCCCTTGGAGTCTGGGACAGGGTGTTCGGCTACACCTTC.